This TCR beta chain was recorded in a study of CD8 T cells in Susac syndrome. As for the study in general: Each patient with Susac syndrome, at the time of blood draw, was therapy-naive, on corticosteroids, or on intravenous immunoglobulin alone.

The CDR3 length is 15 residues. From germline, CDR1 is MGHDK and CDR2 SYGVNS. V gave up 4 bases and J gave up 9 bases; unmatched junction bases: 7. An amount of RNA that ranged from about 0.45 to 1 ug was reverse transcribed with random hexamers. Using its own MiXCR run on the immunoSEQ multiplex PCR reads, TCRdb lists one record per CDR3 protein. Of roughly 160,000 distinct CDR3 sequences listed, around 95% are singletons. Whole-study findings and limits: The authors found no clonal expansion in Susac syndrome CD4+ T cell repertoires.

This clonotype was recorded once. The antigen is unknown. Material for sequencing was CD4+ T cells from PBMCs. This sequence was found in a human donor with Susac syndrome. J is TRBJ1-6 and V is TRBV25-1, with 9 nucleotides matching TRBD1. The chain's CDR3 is CASSGRGQGTSPLHF. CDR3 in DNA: TGTGCCAGCAGTGGAAGGGGACAGGGAACTTCACCCCTCCACTTT.